This T cell receptor (beta chain) comes out of a study of cytomegalovirus exposure and HLA in healthy donors. Study-wide context: An early data release held tens of millions of unique TCRs from HLA-typed donors. Study-wide results and limits: Later analysis demonstrated an association between a missense DCLRE1C variant and TCR beta V- and J-gene trimming. As immune exposure information, only CMV serostatus was available. Rare TCR sequences predominated, though certain public TCRs were found in many donors.

The junction had 7 bases not matched to a gene; V was cut back by 4 bases and J by 3 bases. From germline, CDR1 is SGHRS and CDR2 YFSETQ. The length of the CDR3 is 16 residues. PCR involved 60 Vbeta and 13 Jbeta primers. Profiled with immunoSEQ multiplex PCR; TCRdb holds only in-frame clones, not every one. The sample has over 150,000 clones, 80% to 90% seen once. A few counts support this clone. Its antigen is undetermined. The sequence derives from a man aged 25-45 years in good health and CMV-seropositive. Source material: PBMCs. This sequence joins TRBV5-1 and TRBJ2-1, with 10 bases aligning to TRBD2. The CDR3 protein is CASSLDLAGDYNEQFF. The CDR3 DNA is TGCGCCAGCAGCCTGGACCTAGCGGGAGACTACAATGAGCAGTTCTTC.